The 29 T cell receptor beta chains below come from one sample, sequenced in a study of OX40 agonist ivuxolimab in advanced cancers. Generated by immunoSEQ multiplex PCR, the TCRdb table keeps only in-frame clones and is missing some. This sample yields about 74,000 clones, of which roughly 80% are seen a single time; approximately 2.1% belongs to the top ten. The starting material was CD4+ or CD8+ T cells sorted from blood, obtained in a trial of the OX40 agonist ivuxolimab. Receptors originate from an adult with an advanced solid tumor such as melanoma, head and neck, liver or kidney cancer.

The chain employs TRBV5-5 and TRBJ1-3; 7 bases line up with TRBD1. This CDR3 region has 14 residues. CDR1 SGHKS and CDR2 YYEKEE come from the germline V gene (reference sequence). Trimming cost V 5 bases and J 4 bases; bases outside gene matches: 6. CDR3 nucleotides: TGTGCCAGCAGGACTACAGGGGTCGGAAACACCATATATTTT. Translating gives CASRTTGVGNTIYF.

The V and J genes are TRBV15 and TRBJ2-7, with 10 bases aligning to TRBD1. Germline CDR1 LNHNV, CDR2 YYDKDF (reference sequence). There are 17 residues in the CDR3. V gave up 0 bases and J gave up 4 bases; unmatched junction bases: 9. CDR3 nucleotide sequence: TGTGCCACCAGCAGAGATCGGGTGGACAGGGGGTTGTACGAGCAGTACTTC. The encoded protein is CATSRDRVDRGLYEQYF.

The CDR3 region has the DNA TGTGCCAGCAGCGTAGCAGGACTAGACGCAGATACGCAGTATTTT. This encodes CASSVAGLDADTQYF. V gene TRBV9 combines with J gene TRBJ2-3; 7 bases align to TRBD2. Trimming removed 0 bases from V and 4 bases from J; junction bases left unmatched: 5. The length of the CDR3 is 15 residues. The germline gives CDR1 SGDLS, CDR2 YYNGEE.

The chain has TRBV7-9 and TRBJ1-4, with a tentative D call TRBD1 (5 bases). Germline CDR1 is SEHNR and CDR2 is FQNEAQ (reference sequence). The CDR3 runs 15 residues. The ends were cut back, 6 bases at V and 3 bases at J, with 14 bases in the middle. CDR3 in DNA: TGTGCCAGCAGACTGGCCGGGACTTCTAATGAAAAACTGTTTTTT. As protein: CASRLAGTSNEKLFF.

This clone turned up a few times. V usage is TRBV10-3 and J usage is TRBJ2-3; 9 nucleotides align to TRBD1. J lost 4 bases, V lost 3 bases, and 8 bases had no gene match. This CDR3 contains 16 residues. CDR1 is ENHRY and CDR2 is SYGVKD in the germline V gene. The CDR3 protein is CAISDGRGQGADTQYF. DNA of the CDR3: TGTGCCATCAGTGATGGTAGGGGACAGGGAGCAGATACGCAGTATTTT.

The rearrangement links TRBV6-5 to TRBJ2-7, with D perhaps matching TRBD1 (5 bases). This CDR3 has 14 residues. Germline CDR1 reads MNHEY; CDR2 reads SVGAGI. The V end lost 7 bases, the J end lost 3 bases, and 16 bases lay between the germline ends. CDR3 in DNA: TGTGCCAGCATCAGGGATCGGTGGGGCTACGAGCAGTACTTC. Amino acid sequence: CASIRDRWGYEQYF.

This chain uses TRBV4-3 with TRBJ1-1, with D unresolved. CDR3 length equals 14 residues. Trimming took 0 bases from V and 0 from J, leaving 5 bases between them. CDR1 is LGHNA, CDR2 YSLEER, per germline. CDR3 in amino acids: CASSQDRLNTEAFF. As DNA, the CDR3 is TGCGCCAGCAGCCAAGATAGGCTGAACACTGAAGCTTTCTTT.

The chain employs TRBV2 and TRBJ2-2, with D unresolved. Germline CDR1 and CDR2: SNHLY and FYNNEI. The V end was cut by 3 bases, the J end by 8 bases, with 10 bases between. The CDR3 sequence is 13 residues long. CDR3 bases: TGTGCCAGCAGTGATAGGTCCTCGGGGGAGCTGTTTTTT. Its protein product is CASSDRSSGELFF.

The CDR3 coding sequence is TGTGCCAGCAGTCGCCCGCAGGGGGCCGCCTATGGCTACACCTTC. It translates to CASSRPQGAAYGYTF. This chain connects TRBV28 to TRBJ1-2; 8 nucleotides align to TRBD1. The V and J ends lost 5 bases and 4 bases, in that order; junction bases with no gene match: 9. There are 15 residues in the CDR3. Germline V gene lookup returns CDR1 MDHEN and CDR2 SYDVKM.

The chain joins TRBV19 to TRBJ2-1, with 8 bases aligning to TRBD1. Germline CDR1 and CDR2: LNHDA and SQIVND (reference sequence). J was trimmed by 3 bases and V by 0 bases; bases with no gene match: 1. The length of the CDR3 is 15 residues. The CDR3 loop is CASSIDGQGYNEQFF. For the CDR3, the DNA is TGTGCCAGTAGTATAGACGGACAGGGCTACAATGAGCAGTTCTTC.

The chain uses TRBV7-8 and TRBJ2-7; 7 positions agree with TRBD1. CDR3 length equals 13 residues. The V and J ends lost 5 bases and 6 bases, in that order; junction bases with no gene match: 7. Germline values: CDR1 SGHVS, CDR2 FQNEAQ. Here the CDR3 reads CASSTDRDAEQYF. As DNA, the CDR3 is TGTGCCAGCAGCACTGACAGGGATGCCGAGCAGTACTTC.

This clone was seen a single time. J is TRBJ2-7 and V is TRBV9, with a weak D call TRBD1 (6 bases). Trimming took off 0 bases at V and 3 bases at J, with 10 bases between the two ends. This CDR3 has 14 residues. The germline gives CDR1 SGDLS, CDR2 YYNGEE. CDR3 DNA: TGTGCCAGCAGCGTAGGGACAGACATCTACGAGCAGTACTTC. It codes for CASSVGTDIYEQYF. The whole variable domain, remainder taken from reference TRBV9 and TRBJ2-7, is DSGVTQTPKHLITATGQRVTLRCSPRSGDLSVYWYQQSLDQGLQFLIQYYNGEERAKGNILERFSAQQFPDLHSELNLSSLELGDSALYFCASSVGTDIYEQYFGPGTRLTVT.

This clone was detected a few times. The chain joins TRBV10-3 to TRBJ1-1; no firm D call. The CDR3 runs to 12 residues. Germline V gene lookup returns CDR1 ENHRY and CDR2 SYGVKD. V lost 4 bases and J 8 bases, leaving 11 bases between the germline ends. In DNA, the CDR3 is TGTGCCATCAGTGCAAACACTGAAGAAGCTTTCTTT. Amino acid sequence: CAISANTEEAFF.

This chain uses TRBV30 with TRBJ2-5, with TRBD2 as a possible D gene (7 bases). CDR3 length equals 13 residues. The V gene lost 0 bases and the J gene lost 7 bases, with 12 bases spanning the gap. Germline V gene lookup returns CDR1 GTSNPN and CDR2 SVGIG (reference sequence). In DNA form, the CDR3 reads TGTGCCTGGAGTGTACGAGGGGGGGGGACCCAGTACTTC. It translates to CAWSVRGGGTQYF.

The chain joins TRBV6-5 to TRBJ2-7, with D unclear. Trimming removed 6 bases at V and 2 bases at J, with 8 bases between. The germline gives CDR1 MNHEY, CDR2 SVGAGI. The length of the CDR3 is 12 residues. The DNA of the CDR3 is TGTGCCAGCAGCGACAAACCCTACGAGCAGTACTTC. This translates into CASSDKPYEQYF.

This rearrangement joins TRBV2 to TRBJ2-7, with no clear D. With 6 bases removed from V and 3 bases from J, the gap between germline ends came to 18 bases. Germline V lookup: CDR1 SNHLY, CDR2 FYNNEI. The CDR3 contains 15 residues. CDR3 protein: CASSQTVVGFYEQYF. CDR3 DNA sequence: TGTGCCAGCAGCCAGACGGTAGTGGGGTTCTACGAGCAGTACTTC.

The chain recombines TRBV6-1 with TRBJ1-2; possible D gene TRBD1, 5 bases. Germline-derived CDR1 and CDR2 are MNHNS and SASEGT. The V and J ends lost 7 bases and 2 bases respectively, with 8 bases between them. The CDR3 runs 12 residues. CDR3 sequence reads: CASTRDNYGYTF. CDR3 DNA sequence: TGTGCCAGCACCCGGGACAACTATGGCTACACCTTC.

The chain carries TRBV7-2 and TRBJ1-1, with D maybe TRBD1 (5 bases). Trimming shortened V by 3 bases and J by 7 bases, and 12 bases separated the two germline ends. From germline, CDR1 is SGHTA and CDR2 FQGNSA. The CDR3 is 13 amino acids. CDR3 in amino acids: CASSLSGLVEAFF. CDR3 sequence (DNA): TGTGCCAGCAGCTTGTCAGGGTTAGTTGAAGCTTTCTTT. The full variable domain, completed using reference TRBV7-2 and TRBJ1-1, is GAGVSQSPSNKVTEKGKDVELRCDPISGHTALYWYRQSLGQGLEFLIYFQGNSAPDKSGLPSDRFSAERTGGSVSTLTIQRTQQEDSAVYLCASSLSGLVEAFFGQGTRLTVV.

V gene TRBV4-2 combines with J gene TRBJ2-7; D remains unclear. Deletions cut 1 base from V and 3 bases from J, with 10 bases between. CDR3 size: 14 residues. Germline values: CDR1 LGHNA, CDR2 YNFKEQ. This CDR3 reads CASSQAYNSYEQYF. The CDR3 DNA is TGTGCCAGCAGCCAAGCGTATAACAGCTACGAGCAGTACTTC.

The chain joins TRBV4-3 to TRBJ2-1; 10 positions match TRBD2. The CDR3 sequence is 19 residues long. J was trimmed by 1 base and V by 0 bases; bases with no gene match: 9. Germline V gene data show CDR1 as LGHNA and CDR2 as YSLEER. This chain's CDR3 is CASSQDRASGSLSYNEQFF. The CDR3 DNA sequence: TGCGCCAGCAGCCAAGATAGGGCTAGCGGGAGTTTGTCCTACAATGAGCAGTTCTTC.

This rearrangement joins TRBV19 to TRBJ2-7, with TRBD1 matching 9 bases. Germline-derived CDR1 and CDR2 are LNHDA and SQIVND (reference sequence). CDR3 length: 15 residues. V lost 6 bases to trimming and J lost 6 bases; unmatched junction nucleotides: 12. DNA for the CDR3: TGTGCCAGTAGGAACCCCGGGACAGGGTCTCGCGAGCAGTACTTC. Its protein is CASRNPGTGSREQYF. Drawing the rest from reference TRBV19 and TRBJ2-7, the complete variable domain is DGGITQSPKYLFRKEGQNVTLSCEQNLNHDAMYWYRQDPGQGLRLIYYSQIVNDFQKGDIAEGYSVSREKKESFPLTVTSAQKNPTAFYLCASRNPGTGSREQYFGPGTRLTVT.

CDR3 in DNA: TGTGCCAGCAGCTTGGCGGGACTCAACTCTGGAAACACCATATATTTT. Its translation: CASSLAGLNSGNTIYF. The chain couples TRBV5-4 to TRBJ1-3; the D gene is possibly TRBD1 (5 bases). V lost 0 bases to trimming and J lost 0 bases, with 10 bases between them. This CDR3 is 16 amino acids long. The germline V gene has CDR1 SGHNT and CDR2 YYREEE (reference sequence).

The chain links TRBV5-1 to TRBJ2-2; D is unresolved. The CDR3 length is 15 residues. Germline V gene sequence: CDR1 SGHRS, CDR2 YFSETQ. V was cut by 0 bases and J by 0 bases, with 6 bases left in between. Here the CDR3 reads CASSLGSANTGELFF. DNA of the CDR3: TGCGCCAGCAGCTTGGGGTCCGCGAACACCGGGGAGCTGTTTTTT.

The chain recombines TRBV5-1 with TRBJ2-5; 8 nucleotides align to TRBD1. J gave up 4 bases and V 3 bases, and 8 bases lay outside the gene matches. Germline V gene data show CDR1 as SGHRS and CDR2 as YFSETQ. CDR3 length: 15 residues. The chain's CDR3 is CASSYGQGVSETQYF. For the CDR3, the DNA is TGCGCCAGCAGCTACGGACAGGGAGTCTCAGAGACCCAGTACTTC. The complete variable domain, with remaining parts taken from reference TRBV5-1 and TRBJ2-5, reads KAGVTQTPRYLIKTRGQQVTLSCSPISGHRSVSWYQQTPGQGLQFLFEYFSETQRNKGNFPGRFSGRQFSNSRSEMNVSTLELGDSALYLCASSYGQGVSETQYFGPGTRLLVL.

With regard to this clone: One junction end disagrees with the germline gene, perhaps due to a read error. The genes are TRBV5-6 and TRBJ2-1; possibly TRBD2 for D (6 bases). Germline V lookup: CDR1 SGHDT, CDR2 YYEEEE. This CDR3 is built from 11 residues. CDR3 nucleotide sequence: TGTGCCAGCAGCTTTGAGGGCGGGGAAGTCTTC. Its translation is CASSFEGGEVF.

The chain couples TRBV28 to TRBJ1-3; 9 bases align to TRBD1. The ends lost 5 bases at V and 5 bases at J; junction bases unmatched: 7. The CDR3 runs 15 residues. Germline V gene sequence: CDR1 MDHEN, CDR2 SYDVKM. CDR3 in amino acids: CASSEPGQGRNTIYF. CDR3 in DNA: TGTGCCAGCAGTGAACCGGGACAGGGACGAAACACCATATATTTT.

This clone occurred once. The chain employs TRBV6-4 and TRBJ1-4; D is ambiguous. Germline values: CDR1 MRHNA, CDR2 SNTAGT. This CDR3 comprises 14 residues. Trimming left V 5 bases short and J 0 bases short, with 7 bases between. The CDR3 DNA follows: TGTGCCAGCAGTCTTCCTGCAACTAATGAAAAACTGTTTTTT. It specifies CASSLPATNEKLFF.

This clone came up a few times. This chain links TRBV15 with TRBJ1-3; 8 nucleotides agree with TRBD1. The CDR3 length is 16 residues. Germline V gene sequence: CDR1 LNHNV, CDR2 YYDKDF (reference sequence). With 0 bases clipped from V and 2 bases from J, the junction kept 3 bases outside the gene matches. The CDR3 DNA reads TGTGCCACCAGCAGAGATAACAGGGGGACTGGAAACACCATATATTTT. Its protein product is CATSRDNRGTGNTIYF.

The CDR3 spells CASSGRTQETQYF. The CDR3, as DNA: TGTGCCAGCAGCGGTAGAACACAAGAGACCCAGTACTTC. The J gene is TRBJ2-5, the V gene TRBV2; no clear D gene. With 6 bases removed from V and 2 bases from J, the gap between germline ends came to 10 bases. This CDR3 has 13 amino acids. Germline V gene sequence: CDR1 SNHLY, CDR2 FYNNEI. The complete variable domain, with remaining parts taken from reference TRBV2 and TRBJ2-5, reads EPEVTQTPSHQVTQMGQEVILRCVPISNHLYFYWYRQILGQKVEFLVSFYNNEISEKSEIFDDQFSVERPDGSNFTLKIRSTKLEDSAMYFCASSGRTQETQYFGPGTRLLVL.